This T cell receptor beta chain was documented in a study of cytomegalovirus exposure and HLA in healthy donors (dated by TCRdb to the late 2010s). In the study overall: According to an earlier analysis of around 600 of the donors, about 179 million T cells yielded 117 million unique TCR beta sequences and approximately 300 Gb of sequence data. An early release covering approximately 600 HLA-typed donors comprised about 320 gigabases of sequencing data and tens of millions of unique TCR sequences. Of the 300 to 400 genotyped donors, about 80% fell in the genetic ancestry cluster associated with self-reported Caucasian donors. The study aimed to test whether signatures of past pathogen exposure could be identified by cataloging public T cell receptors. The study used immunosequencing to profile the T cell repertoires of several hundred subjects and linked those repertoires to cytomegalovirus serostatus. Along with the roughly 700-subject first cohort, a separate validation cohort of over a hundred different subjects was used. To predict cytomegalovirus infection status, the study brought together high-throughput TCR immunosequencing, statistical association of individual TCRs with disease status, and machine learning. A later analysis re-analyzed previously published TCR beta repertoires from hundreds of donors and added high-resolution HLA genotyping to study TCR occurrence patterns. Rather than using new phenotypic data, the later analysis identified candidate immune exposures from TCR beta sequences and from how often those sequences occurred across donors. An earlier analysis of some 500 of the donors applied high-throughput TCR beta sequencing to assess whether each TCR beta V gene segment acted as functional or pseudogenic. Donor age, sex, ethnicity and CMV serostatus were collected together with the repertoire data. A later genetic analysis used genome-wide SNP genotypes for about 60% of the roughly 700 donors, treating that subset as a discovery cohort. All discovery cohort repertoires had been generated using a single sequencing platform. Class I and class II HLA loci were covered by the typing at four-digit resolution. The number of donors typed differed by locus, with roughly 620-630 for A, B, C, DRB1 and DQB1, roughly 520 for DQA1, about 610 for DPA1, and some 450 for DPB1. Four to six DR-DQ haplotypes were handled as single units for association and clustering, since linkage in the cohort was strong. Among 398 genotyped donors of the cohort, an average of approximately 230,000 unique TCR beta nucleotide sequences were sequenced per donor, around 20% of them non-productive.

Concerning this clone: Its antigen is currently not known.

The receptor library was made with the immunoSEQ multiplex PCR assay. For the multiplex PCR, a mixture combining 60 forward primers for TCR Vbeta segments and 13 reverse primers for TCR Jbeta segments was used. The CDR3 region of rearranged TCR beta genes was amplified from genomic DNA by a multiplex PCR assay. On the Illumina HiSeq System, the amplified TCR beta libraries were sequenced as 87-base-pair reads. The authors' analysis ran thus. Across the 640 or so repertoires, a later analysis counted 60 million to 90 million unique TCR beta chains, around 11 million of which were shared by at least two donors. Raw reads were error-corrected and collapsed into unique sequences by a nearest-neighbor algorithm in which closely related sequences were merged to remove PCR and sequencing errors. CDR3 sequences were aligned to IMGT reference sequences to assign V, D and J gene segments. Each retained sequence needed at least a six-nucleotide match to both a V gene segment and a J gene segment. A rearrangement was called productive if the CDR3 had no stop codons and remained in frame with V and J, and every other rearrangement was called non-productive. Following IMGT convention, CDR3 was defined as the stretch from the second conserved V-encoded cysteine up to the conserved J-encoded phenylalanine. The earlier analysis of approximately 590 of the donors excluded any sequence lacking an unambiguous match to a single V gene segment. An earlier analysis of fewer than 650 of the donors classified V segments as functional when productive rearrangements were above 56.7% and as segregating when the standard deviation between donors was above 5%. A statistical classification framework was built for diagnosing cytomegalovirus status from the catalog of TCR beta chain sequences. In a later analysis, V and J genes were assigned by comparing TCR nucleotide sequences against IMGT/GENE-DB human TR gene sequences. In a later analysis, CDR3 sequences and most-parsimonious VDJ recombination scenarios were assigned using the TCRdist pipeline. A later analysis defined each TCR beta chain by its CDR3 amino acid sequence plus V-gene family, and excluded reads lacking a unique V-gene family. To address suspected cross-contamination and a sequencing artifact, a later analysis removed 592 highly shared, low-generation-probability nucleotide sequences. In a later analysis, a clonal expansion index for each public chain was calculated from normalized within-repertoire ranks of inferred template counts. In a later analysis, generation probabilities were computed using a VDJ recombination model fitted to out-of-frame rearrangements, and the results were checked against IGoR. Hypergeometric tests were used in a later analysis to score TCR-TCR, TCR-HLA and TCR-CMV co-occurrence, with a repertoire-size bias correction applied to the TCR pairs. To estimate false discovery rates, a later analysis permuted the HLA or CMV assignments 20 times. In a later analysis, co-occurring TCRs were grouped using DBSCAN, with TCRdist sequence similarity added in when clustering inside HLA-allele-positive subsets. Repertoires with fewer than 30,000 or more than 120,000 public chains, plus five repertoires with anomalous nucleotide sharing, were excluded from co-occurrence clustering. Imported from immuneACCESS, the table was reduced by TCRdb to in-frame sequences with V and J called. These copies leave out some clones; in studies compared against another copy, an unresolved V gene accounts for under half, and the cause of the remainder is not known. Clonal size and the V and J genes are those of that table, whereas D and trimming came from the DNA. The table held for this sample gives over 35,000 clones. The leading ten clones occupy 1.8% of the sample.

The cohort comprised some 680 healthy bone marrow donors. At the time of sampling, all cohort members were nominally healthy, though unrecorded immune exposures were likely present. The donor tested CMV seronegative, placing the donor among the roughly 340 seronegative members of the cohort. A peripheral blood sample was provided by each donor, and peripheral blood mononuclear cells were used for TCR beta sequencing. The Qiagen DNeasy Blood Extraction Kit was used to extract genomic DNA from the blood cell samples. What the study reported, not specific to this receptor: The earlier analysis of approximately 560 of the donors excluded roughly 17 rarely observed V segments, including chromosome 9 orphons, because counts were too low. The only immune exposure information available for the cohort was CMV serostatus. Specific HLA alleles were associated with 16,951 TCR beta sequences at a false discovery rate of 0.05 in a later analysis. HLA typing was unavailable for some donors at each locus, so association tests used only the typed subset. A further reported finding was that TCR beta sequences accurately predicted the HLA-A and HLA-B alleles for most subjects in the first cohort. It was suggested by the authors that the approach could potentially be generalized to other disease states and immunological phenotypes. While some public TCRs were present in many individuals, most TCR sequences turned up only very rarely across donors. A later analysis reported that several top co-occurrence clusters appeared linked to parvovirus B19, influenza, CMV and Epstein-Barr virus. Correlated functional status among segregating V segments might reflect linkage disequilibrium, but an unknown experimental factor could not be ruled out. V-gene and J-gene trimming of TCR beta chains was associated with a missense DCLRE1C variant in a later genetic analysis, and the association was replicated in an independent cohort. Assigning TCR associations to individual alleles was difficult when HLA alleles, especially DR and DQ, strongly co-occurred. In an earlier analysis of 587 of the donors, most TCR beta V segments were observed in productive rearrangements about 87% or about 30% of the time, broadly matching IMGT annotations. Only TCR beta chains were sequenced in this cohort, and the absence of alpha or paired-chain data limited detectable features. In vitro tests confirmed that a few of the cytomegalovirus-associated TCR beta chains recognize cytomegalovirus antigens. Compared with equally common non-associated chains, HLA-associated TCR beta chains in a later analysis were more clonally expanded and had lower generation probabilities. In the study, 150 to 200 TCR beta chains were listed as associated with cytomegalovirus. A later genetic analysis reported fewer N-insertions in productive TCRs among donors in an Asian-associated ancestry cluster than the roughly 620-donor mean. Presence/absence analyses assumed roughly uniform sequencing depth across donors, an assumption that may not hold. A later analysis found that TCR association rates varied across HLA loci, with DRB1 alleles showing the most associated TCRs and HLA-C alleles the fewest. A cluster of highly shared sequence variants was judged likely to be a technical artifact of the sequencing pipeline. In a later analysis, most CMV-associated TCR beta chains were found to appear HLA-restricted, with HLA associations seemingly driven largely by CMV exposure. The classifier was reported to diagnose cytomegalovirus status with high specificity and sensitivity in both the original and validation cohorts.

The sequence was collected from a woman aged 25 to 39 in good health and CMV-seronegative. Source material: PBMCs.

In nucleotide form, the sequence is TGCAGCGTTGCTAGAGGTGGGACAACCTACGAGCAGTACTTC. It is translated as CSVARGGTTYEQYF. The chain links TRBV29-1 with TRBJ2-7, and perhaps TRBD1 as D gene, on 6 matching bases. The CDR3 runs 14 amino acids, cysteine and phenylalanine included. The retained sequence is limited to the CDR3, 42 bases, with the frame set at the first base. V gives up 4 bases and J gives up 2 bases, and the segment between their germline ends measures 15 bases. The CDR1 and CDR2 encoded by the germline V gene are SQVTM and ANQGSEA.